The 2 T cell receptor beta chains reported below all come from one sample, sequenced in a study of blood T cell repertoires in COVID-19. The assay was immunoSEQ multiplex PCR, and TCRdb's table has in-frame clones only and misses some. The repertoire holds a few hundred thousand clones, with around nine tenths as singletons. The specimen sequenced was PBMCs or T cells enriched from blood (not recorded which). The origin of the receptors is a woman aged 30 to 39 who had recovered from COVID-19.

This chain links TRBV21-1 with TRBJ2-5; TRBD1 was called by the table and not checked on the DNA. TRBV21-1 constitutes a pseudogene. The CDR3 spans 18 residues. The CDR3 DNA follows: TGTGCCAGACTTATCCCTGCCCCGTGGACAGGAGATCAAGAGACCCAGTACTTC. Translating gives CARLIPAPWTGDQETQYF.

The genes are TRBV27 and TRBJ2-6; D is unresolved. The CDR3 totals 15 residues. Germline assignment: CDR1 MNHEY and CDR2 SMNVEV (reference sequence). Trimming shortened V by 2 bases and J by 2 bases, and 7 bases separated the two germline ends. For the CDR3, the DNA is TGTGCCAGCAGTTTAGTGCAGGCTGGGGCCAACGTCCTGACTTTC. Its protein is CASSLVQAGANVLTF.